The clone carrying this TCR beta chain occurred once. This specimen belongs to a study of blood T cell repertoires in COVID-19. Here immunoSEQ multiplex PCR was the method, and the copy in TCRdb shows in-frame clones only, minus some. Among roughly 120,000 clones listed, 82% were seen once. The germline gives CDR1 MNHEY, CDR2 SVGAGI. After removal of 2 bases from V and 1 base from J, the junction contained 1 base not matched to a gene. The length of the CDR3 is 15 residues. The sequenced sample consisted of peripheral blood. The receptor was derived from a human donor in a cohort sampled during active COVID-19. This chain connects TRBV6-5 to TRBJ2-5; 10 nucleotides align to TRBD1. CDR3 residues: CASSYGDRGQETQYF. In DNA form, the CDR3 reads TGTGCCAGCAGTTACGGGGACAGGGGCCAAGAGACCCAGTACTTC.